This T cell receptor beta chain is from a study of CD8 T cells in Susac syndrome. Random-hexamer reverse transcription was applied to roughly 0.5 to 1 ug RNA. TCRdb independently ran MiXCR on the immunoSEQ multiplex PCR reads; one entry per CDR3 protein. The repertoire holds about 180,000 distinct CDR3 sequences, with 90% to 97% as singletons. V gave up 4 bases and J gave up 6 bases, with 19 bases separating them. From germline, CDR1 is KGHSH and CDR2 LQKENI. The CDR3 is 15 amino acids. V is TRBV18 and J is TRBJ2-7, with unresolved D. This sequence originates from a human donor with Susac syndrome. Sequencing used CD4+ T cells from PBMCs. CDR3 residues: CASSLSQGPAAEQYF. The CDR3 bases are TGTGCCAGCTCACTTTCCCAAGGACCTGCTGCCGAGCAGTACTTC. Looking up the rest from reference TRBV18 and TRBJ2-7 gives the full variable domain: NAGVMQNPRHLVRRRGQEARLRCSPMKGHSHVYWYRQLPEEGLKFMVYLQKENIIDESGMPKERFSAEFPKEGPSILRIQQVVRGDSAAYFCASSLSQGPAAEQYFGPGTRLTVT.